This is a list of T cell receptor beta chains from one sample in a study of human T cells and chemical hapten exposure. TCRdb recomputed calls from the RACE reads with MiXCR, one row per CDR3 protein. This table holds a few hundred thousand distinct CDR3 sequences, about 4.8% found once. The material sequenced was whole blood, taken in connection with sensitization to the hapten diphenylcyclopropenone (DPC). These receptors came from a woman between 45 and 65 years old with alopecia areata. Some clones in this sample may be carry-over from other donors' samples. Both conserved end residues are part of each CDR3. Fields, in order: V gene, CDR3 length, J gene, D gene, clone size, CDR3 protein, CDR3 DNA. A D gene is named only where the DNA matches it firmly. The size field is filled for only some rows; it gives once, few, many or a size class.

TRBV20-1	13	TRBJ2-3	NA	few	CSATRTGTDTQYF	TGCAGTGCTACCCGGACAGGCACAGATACGCAGTATTTT
TRBV4-1	16	TRBJ1-1	TRBD1	few	CASSPLFPGQSTEAFF	TGCGCCAGCAGCCCCCTATTCCCGGGACAGAGCACTGAAGCTTTCTTT
TRBV28	14	TRBJ2-3	NA	few	CASSLPSGADTQYF	TGTGCCAGCAGTTTACCCTCAGGGGCAGATACGCAGTATTTT
TRBV11-1	15	TRBJ2-7	NA	many	CASSLRGGLAGEQYF	TGTGCCAGCAGCCTTCGAGGGGGGCTGGCAGGCGAGCAGTACTTC
TRBV12-3/TRBV12-4	14	TRBJ1-6	NA	NA	CASSLVATNSPLHF	TGTGCCAGCAGCTTGGTGGCCACGAATTCACCCCTCCACTTT
TRBV27	14	TRBJ2-5	NA	many	CASSYGGPRATQYF	TGTGCCAGCAGCTACGGGGGGCCTCGTGCGACCCAGTACTTC
TRBV15	14	TRBJ2-5	TRBD1	many	CATSRGDRGEAQYF	TGTGCCACCAGCAGGGGGGACAGGGGGGAGGCCCAGTACTTC
TRBV6-1	15	TRBJ1-2	TRBD1	many	CASSEEGTESYGYTF	TGTGCCAGCAGTGAAGAGGGGACAGAGTCCTATGGCTACACCTTC
TRBV20-1	15	TRBJ1-5	NA	NA	CSARDRTLGDQPQHF	TGCAGTGCTAGAGACCGGACTCTCGGGGATCAGCCCCAGCATTTT
TRBV18	12	TRBJ1-2	NA	NA	CASSRTNYGYTF	TGTGCCAGCTCACGTACTAACTATGGCTACACCTTC
TRBV6-1	15	TRBJ1-4	TRBD1	many	CASITSGGAGEKLFF	TGTGCCAGCATTACGTCAGGGGGAGCAGGTGAAAAACTGTTTTTT
TRBV29-1	13	TRBJ2-7	TRBD1	few	CSVEETGSDEQYF	TGCAGCGTTGAGGAGACAGGGTCCGACGAGCAGTACTTC
TRBV30	17	TRBJ2-6	NA	many	CAWSRILPGSGANVLTF	TGTGCCTGGAGTCGCATATTGCCGGGCTCTGGGGCCAACGTCCTGACTTTC
TRBV7-2	14	TRBJ2-1	TRBD2	few	CASSLAREMGEQFF	TGTGCCAGCAGCTTAGCGCGGGAGATGGGTGAGCAGTTCTTC
TRBV29-1	15	TRBJ1-1	NA	many	CSVEGTVGSDTEAFF	TGCAGCGTTGAAGGTACGGTGGGAAGCGACACTGAAGCTTTCTTT
TRBV20-1	13	TRBJ2-4	TRBD2	many	CSATGEWRGGQYF	TGCAGTGCAACCGGGGAGTGGCGGGGGGGCCAATACTTC
TRBV12-3/TRBV12-4	14	TRBJ2-5	TRBD2	NA	CASRSSGHQETQYF	TGTGCCAGCAGAAGTAGCGGGCACCAAGAGACCCAGTACTTC
TRBV13	12	TRBJ1-6	NA	few	CASQRGNSPLHF	TGTGCCAGTCAGCGGGGGAACTCACCCCTCCACTTT
TRBV6-2/TRBV6-3	16	TRBJ2-1	TRBD1	few	CASSNRQGTSYNEQFF	TGTGCCAGCAGCAATCGACAGGGAACCTCCTACAATGAGCAGTTCTTC
TRBV5-1	14	TRBJ2-5	TRBD2	NA	CASSLRGGPETQYF	TGCGCCAGCAGCTTGCGGGGGGGCCCCGAGACCCAGTACTTC
TRBV6-1	15	TRBJ1-2	TRBD1	few	CASTPGQGADYGYTF	TGTGCCAGCACCCCGGGACAGGGGGCGGACTATGGCTACACCTTC
TRBV6-2/TRBV6-3	14	TRBJ2-7	NA	many	CASTEGTPSYEQYF	TGTGCCAGCACCGAAGGGACACCCTCCTACGAGCAGTACTTC
TRBV11-2	14	TRBJ1-6	NA	NA	CASSLSPRDSPLHF	TGTGCCAGCAGCTTATCCCCCCGGGATTCACCCCTCCACTTT
TRBV27	13	TRBJ1-2	NA	few	CASAPGPTYGYTF	TGTGCCAGCGCGCCAGGACCCACCTATGGCTACACCTTC
TRBV6-1	14	TRBJ1-2	TRBD1	NA	CASSEWTGGDGYTF	TGTGCCAGCAGTGAGTGGACAGGGGGCGATGGCTACACCTTC
TRBV20-1	15	TRBJ2-4	TRBD1	many	CSARSPGGGKNIQYF	TGCAGTGCTAGATCTCCAGGGGGTGGCAAAAACATTCAGTACTTC
TRBV12-3/TRBV12-4	14	TRBJ1-1	NA	many	CASSLRGVNTEAFF	TGTGCCAGCAGTTTAAGAGGGGTTAACACTGAAGCTTTCTTT
TRBV11-2	13	TRBJ2-5	NA	many	CASSLGAPETQYF	TGTGCCAGCAGCTTAGGCGCTCCAGAGACCCAGTACTTC
TRBV7-7	15	TRBJ2-6	NA	NA	CASSLKGTGANVLTF	TGTGCCAGCAGCTTAAAGGGGACTGGGGCCAACGTCCTGACTTTC
TRBV5-1	13	TRBJ1-1	TRBD1	many	CASSQGANTEAFF	TGCGCCAGTTCACAGGGGGCGAACACTGAAGCTTTCTTT
TRBV12-3/TRBV12-4	14	TRBJ2-7	TRBD2	many	CASSFGTRHREQYF	TGTGCCAGCAGTTTCGGGACTAGGCACCGGGAGCAGTACTTC
TRBV7-2	13	TRBJ1-2	NA	few	CASSLVPGSGYTF	TGTGCCAGCAGCTTAGTTCCAGGTAGCGGCTACACCTTC
TRBV29-1	11	TRBJ2-3	NA	NA	CSVGGSDTQYF	TGCAGCGTTGGCGGGTCAGATACGCAGTATTTT
TRBV6-1	14	TRBJ1-1	NA	NA	CASRAYRAINTAFF	TGTGCCAGCAGAGCCTACCGGGCCATTAACACGGCTTTCTTT
TRBV12-3/TRBV12-4	13	TRBJ2-7	NA	many	CASSSRAGLEQYF	TGTGCCAGCAGTTCCCGGGCAGGGCTCGAGCAGTACTTC
TRBV19	17	TRBJ2-1	TRBD2	NA	CASSIGPGAGEYNEQFF	TGTGCCAGTAGTATAGGGCCAGGAGCGGGAGAGTACAATGAGCAGTTCTTC
TRBV7-2	13	TRBJ1-5	NA	NA	CASSLLASQPQHF	TGTGCCAGCAGTTTATTGGCCAGCCAGCCCCAGCATTTT
TRBV12-3/TRBV12-4	12	TRBJ2-7	NA	many	CASSLSLYEQYF	TGTGCCAGCAGTTTATCCCTCTACGAGCAGTACTTC